This T cell receptor (beta chain) is from a study of T-cell reconstitution after alpha-beta-depleted transplantation in children. The study, taken as a whole, reports: The origin of high day-60 TCRbeta diversity in some patients lay in surviving recipient T cells and thymic progenitors. At around two months after transplant, the alpha-beta T cells were reportedly derived from several hundred expanded clones that came from non-depleted graft cells. Counts and diversity of T cells one year after transplant came mostly from newly produced T cells.

This sample's TCRbeta library carried unique molecular identifier barcodes. TCRdb re-analysed the PCR reads in MiXCR, keeping a single row per CDR3 protein. Of approximately 190,000 distinct CDR3 sequences listed, approximately 6% were seen once; the top ten hold 4.5% to 5.5%. This clonotype has a count of ten or more. Its antigen is unidentified. Trimming took off 7 bases at V and 7 bases at J, with 19 bases between the two ends. This CDR3 contains 13 residues. Germline V gives CDR1 SQVTM, CDR2 ANQGSEA. The chain has TRBV29-1 and TRBJ1-2; maybe TRBD1 (5 bases). The sequence was obtained from a girl under three years old with combined immunodeficiency, due to receive a stem cell transplant. Source: PBMCs, taken before TCRalphabeta/CD19-depleted stem cell transplant. The DNA of the CDR3 is TGCAGCGCTCCAAACAGCGATGGGGCTGGCTACACCTTC. Translating it yields CSAPNSDGAGYTF.